This T cell receptor beta chain derives from a study of cytomegalovirus exposure and HLA in healthy donors. This CDR3 is 13 amino acids long. The ends were cut back, 2 bases at V and 0 bases at J, with 5 bases in the middle. Germline CDR1 reads GTSNPN; CDR2 reads SVGIG (reference sequence). The PCR employed 60 Vbeta primers together with 13 Jbeta primers. Repertoires were generated with immunoSEQ multiplex PCR, while TCRdb's copy carries only in-frame clones and drops some. This sample yields about 250,000 clones, of which around 90% are seen a single time; about 1.7% belongs to the top ten. Sequenced material: PBMCs. This chain joins TRBV30 and TRBJ1-3; D is uncertain. The clonotype comes from a girl aged 2-10 years in good health and CMV-seronegative. The CDR3 region has the DNA TGTGCCTGGAGTAGGAGCTCTGGAAACACCATATATTTT. This encodes CAWSRSSGNTIYF. The whole variable domain, remainder taken from reference TRBV30 and TRBJ1-3, is SQTIHQWPATLVQPVGSPLSLECTVEGTSNPNLYWYRQAAGRGLQLLFYSVGIGQISSEVPQNLSASRPQDRQFILSSKKLLLSDSGFYLCAWSRSSGNTIYFGEGSWLTVV.